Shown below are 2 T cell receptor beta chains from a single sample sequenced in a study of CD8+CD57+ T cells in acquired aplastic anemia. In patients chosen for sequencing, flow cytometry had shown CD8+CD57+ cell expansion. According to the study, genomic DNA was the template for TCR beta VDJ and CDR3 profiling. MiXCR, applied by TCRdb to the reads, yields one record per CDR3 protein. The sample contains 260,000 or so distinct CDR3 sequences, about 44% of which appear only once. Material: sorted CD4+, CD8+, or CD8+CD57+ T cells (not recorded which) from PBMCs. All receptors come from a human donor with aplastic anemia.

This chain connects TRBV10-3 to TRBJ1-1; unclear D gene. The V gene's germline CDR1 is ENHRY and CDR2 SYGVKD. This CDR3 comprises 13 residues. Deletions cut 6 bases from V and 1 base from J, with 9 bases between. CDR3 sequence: CAISGSQNTEAFF. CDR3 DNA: TGTGCCATCAGCGGCAGCCAGAACACTGAAGCTTTCTTT.

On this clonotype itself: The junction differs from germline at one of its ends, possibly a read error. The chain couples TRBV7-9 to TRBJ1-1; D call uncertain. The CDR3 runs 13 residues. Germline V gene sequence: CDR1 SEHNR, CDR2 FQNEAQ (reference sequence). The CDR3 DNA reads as TGTGCCATCAGTGGCAAGGTAGACACTGAAGCTCTCTTT. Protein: CAISGKVDTEALF.